This T cell receptor beta chain was obtained from a study of cytomegalovirus exposure and HLA in healthy donors. Study findings and constraints: Near-uniform donor sequencing depth was presumed by presence/absence analyses. Researchers reported in a later analysis that a missense DCLRE1C variant was tied to TCR beta V- and J-gene trimming.

Germline V CDR1 and CDR2: GTSNPN, SVGIG (reference sequence). Trimming removed 5 bases from V and 4 bases from J; junction bases left unmatched: 8. This CDR3 comprises 14 residues. Primers for the PCR totalled 60 Vbeta and 13 Jbeta. Profiled with immunoSEQ multiplex PCR; TCRdb holds only in-frame clones, not every one. Among about 82,000 clones listed, over 70% were seen once. For this clone: Its antigen is unknown.

The sample was PBMCs. The chain carries TRBV30 and TRBJ1-1; 9 positions match TRBD1. This receptor was taken from a man in his sixties in good health and CMV-seronegative. The CDR3 loop reads CAWAVTGGATEAFF. CDR3 nucleotides: TGTGCCTGGGCTGTGACAGGGGGTGCCACTGAAGCTTTCTTT.